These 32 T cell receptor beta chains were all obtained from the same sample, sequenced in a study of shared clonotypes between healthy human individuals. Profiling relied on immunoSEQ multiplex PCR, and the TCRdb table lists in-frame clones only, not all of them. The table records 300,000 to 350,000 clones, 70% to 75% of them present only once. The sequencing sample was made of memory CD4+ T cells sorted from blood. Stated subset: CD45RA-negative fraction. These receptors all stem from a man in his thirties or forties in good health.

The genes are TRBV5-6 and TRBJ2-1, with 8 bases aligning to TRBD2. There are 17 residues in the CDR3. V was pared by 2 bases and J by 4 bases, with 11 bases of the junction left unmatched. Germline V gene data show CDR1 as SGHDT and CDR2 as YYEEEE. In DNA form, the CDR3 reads TGTGCCAGCAGCTTTCAACGGGAGGGCCCCCTTTACAATGAGCAGTTCTTC. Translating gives CASSFQREGPLYNEQFF.

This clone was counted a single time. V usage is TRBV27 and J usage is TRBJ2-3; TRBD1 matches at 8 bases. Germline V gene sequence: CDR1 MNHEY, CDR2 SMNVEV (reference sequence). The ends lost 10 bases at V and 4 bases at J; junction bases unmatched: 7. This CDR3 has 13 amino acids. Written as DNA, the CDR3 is TGTGCCACCTCAGGGGGCTGGGCAGATACGCAGTATTTT. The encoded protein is CATSGGWADTQYF.

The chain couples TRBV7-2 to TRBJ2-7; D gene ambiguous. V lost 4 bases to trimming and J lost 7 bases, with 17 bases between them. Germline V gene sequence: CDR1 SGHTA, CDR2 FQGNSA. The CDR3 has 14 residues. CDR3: CASSSSRVDGEQYF. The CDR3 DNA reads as TGTGCCAGCAGCTCCTCCCGGGTTGACGGAGAGCAGTACTTC.

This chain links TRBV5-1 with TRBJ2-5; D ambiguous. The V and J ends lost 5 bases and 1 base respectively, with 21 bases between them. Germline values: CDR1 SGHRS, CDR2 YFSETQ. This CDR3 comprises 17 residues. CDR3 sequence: CASSTKGSDPLQETQYF. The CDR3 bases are TGCGCCAGCAGTACCAAGGGATCAGACCCGCTCCAAGAGACCCAGTACTTC.

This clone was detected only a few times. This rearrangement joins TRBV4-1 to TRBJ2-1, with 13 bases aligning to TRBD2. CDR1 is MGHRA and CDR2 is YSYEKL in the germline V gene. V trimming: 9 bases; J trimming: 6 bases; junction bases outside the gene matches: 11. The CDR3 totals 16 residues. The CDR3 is CASEPRLAGGSNEQFF. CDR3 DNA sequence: TGCGCCAGTGAACCGAGACTAGCGGGAGGATCCAATGAGCAGTTCTTC.

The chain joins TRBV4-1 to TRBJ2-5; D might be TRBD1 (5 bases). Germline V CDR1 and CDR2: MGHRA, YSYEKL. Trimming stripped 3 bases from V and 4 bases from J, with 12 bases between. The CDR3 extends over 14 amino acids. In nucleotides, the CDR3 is TGCGCCAGCAGCCAGCGACAGATAGTAGAGACCCAGTACTTC. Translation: CASSQRQIVETQYF.

The CDR3 is CASSPTGTGTYEQYF. DNA for the CDR3: TGTGCCAGCAGCCCCACCGGGACAGGAACCTACGAGCAGTACTTC. The chain joins TRBV5-4 to TRBJ2-7; TRBD1 matches at 8 bases. The germline CDR1 and CDR2 sequences are SGHNT and YYREEE (reference sequence). The CDR3 covers 15 residues. V lost 4 bases, J lost 2 bases, and 8 bases stayed unmatched. Full variable domain (rest looked up from reference TRBV5-4 and TRBJ2-7): ETGVTQSPTHLIKTRGQQVTLRCSSQSGHNTVSWYQQALGQGPQFIFQYYREEENGRGNFPPRFSGLQFPNYSSELNVNALELDDSALYLCASSPTGTGTYEQYFGPGTRLTVT.

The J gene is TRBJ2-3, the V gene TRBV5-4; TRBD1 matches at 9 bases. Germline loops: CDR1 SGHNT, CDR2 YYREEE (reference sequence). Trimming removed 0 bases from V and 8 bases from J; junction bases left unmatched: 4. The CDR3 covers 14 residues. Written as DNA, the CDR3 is TGTGCCAGCAGCTTGGACCTACAGGGGGCTACGCAGTATTTT. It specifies CASSLDLQGATQYF.

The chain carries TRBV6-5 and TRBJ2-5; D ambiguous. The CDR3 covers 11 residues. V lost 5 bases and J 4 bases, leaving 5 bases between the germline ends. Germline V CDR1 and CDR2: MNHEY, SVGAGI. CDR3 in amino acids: CASSNAETQYF. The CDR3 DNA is TGTGCCAGCAGTAACGCAGAGACCCAGTACTTC.

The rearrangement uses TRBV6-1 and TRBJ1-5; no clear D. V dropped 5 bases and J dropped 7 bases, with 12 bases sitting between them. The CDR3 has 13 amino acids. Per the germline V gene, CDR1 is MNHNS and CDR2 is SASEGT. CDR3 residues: CASSHEVAQPQHF. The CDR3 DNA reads TGTGCCAGCAGTCATGAAGTGGCGCAGCCCCAGCATTTT.

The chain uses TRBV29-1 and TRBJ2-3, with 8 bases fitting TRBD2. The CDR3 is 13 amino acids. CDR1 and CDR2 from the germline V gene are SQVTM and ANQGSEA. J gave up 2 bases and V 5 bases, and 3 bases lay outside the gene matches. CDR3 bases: TGCAGCGTTCCTAGCGGGTACACAGATACGCAGTATTTT. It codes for CSVPSGYTDTQYF.

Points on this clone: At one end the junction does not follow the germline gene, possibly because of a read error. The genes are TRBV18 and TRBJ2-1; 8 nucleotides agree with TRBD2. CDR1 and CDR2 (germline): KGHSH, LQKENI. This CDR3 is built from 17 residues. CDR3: CASSLLQAGAGYNGQFF. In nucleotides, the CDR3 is TGTGCCAGCTCACTACTCCAAGCGGGAGCGGGTTACAATGGGCAGTTCTTC.

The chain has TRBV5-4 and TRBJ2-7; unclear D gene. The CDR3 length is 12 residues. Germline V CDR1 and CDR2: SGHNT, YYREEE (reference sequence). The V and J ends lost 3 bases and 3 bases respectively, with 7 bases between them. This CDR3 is CASSSPHYEQYF. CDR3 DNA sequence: TGTGCCAGCAGCTCTCCACACTACGAGCAGTACTTC.

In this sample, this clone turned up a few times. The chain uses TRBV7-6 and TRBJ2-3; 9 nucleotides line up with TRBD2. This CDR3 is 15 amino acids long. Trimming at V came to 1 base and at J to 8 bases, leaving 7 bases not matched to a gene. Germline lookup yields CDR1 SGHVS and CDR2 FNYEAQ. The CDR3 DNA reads TGTGCCAGCAGCTTAGGAATTAGCGGGAGTGGTACGCAGTATTTT. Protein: CASSLGISGSGTQYF.

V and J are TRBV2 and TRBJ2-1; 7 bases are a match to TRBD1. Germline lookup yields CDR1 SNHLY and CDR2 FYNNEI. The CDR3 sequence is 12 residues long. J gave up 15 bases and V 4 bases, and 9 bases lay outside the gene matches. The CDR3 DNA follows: TGTGCCAGCAGTGGGTCCGGGACAGTCCCGTTCTTC. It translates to CASSGSGTVPFF.

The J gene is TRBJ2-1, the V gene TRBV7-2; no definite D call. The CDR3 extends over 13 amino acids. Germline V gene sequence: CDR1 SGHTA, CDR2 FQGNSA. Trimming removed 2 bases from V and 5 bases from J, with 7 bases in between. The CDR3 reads CASSLRYDNEQFF. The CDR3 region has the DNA TGTGCCAGCAGCTTAAGGTATGACAATGAGCAGTTCTTC.

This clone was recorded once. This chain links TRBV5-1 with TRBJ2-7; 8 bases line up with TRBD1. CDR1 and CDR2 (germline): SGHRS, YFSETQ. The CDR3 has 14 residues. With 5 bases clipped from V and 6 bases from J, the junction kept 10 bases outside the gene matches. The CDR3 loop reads CASRPGQALFEQYF. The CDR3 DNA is TGCGCCAGCAGGCCGGGACAGGCTCTTTTCGAGCAGTACTTC.

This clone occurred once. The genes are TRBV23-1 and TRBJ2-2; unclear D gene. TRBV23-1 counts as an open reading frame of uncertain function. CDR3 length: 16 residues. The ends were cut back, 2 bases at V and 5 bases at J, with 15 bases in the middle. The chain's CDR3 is CASSQISGEKTGELFF. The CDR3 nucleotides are TGCGCCAGCAGTCAAATCTCTGGGGAAAAAACCGGGGAGCTGTTTTTT.

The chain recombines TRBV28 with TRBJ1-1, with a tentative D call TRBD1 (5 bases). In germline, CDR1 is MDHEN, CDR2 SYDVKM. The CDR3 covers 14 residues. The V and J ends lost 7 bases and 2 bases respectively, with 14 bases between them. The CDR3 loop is CASKRDSSNTEAFF. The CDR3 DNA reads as TGTGCCAGCAAGAGAGACAGCTCCAACACTGAAGCTTTCTTT.

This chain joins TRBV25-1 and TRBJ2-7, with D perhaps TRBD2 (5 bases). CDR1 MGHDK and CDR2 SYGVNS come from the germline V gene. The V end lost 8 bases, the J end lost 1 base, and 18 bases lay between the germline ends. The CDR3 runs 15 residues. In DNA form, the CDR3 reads TGTGCCAGCCGCTCGACCGGGATAAGATCCTACGAGCAGTACTTC. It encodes CASRSTGIRSYEQYF.

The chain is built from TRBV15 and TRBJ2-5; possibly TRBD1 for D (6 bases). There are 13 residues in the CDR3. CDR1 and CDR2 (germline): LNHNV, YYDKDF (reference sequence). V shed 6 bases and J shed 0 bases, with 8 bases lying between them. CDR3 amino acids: CATSDRNQETQYF. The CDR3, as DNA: TGTGCCACCAGTGACAGGAACCAAGAGACCCAGTACTTC.

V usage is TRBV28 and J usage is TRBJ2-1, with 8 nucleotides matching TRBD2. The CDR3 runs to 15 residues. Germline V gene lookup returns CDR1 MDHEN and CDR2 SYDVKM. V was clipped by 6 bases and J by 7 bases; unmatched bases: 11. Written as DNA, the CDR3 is TGTGCCAGCAGCACCCAGGGGACTAGATCTAATGAGCAGTTCTTC. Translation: CASSTQGTRSNEQFF.

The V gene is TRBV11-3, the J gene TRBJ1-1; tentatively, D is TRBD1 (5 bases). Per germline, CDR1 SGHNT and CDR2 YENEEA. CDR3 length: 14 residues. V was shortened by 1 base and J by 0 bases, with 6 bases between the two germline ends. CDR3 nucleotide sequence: TGTGCCAGCAGCTTAGGAGGGGTGAACACTGAAGCTTTCTTT. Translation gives CASSLGGVNTEAFF.

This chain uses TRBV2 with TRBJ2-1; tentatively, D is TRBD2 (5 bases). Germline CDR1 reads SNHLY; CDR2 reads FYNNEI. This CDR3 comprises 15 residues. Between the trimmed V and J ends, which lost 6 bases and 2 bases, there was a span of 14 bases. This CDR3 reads CASSVGAATYNEQFF. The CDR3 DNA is TGTGCCAGCAGCGTGGGAGCGGCTACCTACAATGAGCAGTTCTTC.

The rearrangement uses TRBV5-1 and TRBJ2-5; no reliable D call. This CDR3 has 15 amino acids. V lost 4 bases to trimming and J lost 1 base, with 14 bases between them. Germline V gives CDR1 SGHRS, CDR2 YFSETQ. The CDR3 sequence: CASSPQVQVQETQYF. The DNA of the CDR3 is TGCGCCAGCAGCCCTCAAGTCCAGGTCCAAGAGACCCAGTACTTC.

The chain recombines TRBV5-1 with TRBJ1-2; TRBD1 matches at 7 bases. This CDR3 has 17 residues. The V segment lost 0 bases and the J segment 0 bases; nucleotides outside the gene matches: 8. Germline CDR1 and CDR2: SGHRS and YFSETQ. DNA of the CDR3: TGCGCCAGCAGCTTGGGGAATCAGGGGGTCTCTAACTATGGCTACACCTTC. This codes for CASSLGNQGVSNYGYTF.

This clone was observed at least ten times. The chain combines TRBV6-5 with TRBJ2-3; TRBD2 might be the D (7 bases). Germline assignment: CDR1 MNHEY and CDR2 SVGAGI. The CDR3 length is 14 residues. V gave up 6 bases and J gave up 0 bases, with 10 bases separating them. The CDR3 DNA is TGTGCCAGCAGGGGGGGGCTTAGCACAGATACGCAGTATTTT. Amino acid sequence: CASRGGLSTDTQYF.

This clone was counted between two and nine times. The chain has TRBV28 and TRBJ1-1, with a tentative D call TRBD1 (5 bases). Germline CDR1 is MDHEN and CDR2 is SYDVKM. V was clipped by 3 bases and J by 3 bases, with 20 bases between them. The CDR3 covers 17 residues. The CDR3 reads CASSFRWGGRKDTEAFF. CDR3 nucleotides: TGTGCCAGCAGTTTTAGGTGGGGCGGAAGGAAGGACACTGAAGCTTTCTTT.

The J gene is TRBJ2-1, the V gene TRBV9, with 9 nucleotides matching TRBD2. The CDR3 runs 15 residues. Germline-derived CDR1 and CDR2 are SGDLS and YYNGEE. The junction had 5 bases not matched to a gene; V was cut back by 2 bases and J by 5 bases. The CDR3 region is CASSVFSGRHNEQFF. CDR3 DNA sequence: TGTGCCAGCAGCGTGTTCAGCGGGAGGCACAATGAGCAGTTCTTC.

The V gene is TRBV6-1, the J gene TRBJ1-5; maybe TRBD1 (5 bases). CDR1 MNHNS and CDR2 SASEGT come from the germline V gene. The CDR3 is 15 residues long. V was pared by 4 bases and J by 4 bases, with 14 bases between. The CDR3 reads CASSGEKGWNQPQHF. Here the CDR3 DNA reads TGTGCCAGCAGTGGTGAAAAGGGGTGGAATCAGCCCCAGCATTTT.

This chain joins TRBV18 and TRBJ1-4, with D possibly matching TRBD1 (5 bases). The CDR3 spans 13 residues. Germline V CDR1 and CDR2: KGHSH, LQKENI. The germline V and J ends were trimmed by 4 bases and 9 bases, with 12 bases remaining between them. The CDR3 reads CASSLGQDQKLFF. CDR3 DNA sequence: TGTGCCAGCTCACTCGGACAAGACCAAAAACTGTTTTTT.

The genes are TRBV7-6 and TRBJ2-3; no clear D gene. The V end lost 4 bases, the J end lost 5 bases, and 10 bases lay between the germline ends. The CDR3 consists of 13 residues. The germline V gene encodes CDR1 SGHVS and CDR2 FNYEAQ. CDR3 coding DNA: TGTGCCAGCAGCTCCGATTTCGGAGATACGCAGTATTTT. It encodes CASSSDFGDTQYF.